Listed below are T cell receptor beta chains from one sample, sequenced in a study of blood T cell repertoires in COVID-19. Sequenced by immunoSEQ multiplex PCR; TCRdb stores in-frame clones only, minus some. Of some 74,000 clones in the sample, roughly 80% were seen once. The specimen was peripheral blood. The receptors were gathered from a woman older than 75 with active or convalescent COVID-19. The CDR3 runs from the conserved cysteine through the conserved F or W. The D gene is left open where the match is weak. A row's size may be missing; if present it is once, few, many or a size class.

d_call	v_call	j_call	clone_size	cdr3_nt	cdr3_aa
TRBD2	TRBV11-2	TRBJ2-1	once	TGTGCCAGCACCCTACTAGCGGCCCTCTCCTACAATGAGCAGTTCTTC	CASTLLAALSYNEQFF
TRBD1	TRBV10-3	TRBJ2-3	-	TGTGCCATCAGTGGGACCGGACAGGAGGCAGATACGCAGTATTTT	CAISGTGQEADTQYF
-	TRBV4-3	TRBJ1-3	-	TGCGCCAGCAGCCCCGGGTTGACGGGGGACTCTGGAAACACCATATATTTT	CASSPGLTGDSGNTIYF
-	TRBV2	TRBJ2-7	-	TGTGCCAGCAGTGTTACCGGGACACGGAGCTACGAGCAGTACTTC	CASSVTGTRSYEQYF
TRBD2	TRBV11-2	TRBJ2-1	-	TGTGCCAGCAGCTTGACTAGCGGGAGTGGGAATGAGCAGTTCTTC	CASSLTSGSGNEQFF
TRBD1	TRBV14	TRBJ2-7	-	TGTGCCAGCAGCCGGACAGGGGCTATCTCCTACGAGCAGTACTTC	CASSRTGAISYEQYF
TRBD1	TRBV28	TRBJ1-2	-	TGTGCCAGCATTACGGACAGGGTACGCGGCTACACCTTC	CASITDRVRGYTF
-	TRBV6-5	TRBJ2-7	-	TGTGCCAGCAGTTACAACAGAAACTACGAGCAGTACTTC	CASSYNRNYEQYF
TRBD1	TRBV7-2	TRBJ2-3	-	TGTGCCAGCAGCTTCTACAGGGGTGAAACAGATACGCAGTATTTT	CASSFYRGETDTQYF
TRBD1	TRBV19	TRBJ2-5	-	TGTGCCAGTAGTGGAATCCAGGGGGCGGGAGAGACCCAGTACTTC	CASSGIQGAGETQYF
TRBD1	TRBV7-2	TRBJ1-5	few	TGTGCCAGCAGCGCCGACAGGGGACAGCCCCAGCATTTT	CASSADRGQPQHF
-	TRBV5-1	TRBJ1-1	-	TGCGCCAGCAGCCCACAGGGTTTCGCGACTGAAGCTTTCTTT	CASSPQGFATEAFF
TRBD1	TRBV7-2	TRBJ1-2	once	TGTGCCAGCAGATGGGACAGGGGGAACTATGGCTACACCTTC	CASRWDRGNYGYTF
TRBD1	TRBV4-3	TRBJ1-4	-	TGCGCCAGCAGCTCCCGACAGGGGGCGAATGAAAAACTGTTTTTT	CASSSRQGANEKLFF
TRBD2	TRBV30	TRBJ2-6	-	TGTGCCGCCCTGGGAGGGCCTACTGGGGCCAACGTCCTGACTTTC	CAALGGPTGANVLTF
-	TRBV28	TRBJ1-2	-	TGTGCCTCGACCCCCACAGTGAACTATGGCTACACCTTC	CASTPTVNYGYTF
TRBD2	TRBV4-3	TRBJ2-7	-	TGCGCCAGCGGTAGGACTAGCGGGGCATCTAACGAGCAGTACTTC	CASGRTSGASNEQYF
TRBD1	TRBV29-1	TRBJ2-1	-	TGCAGCGCGACGGGACAGGGAGTAAATGAGCAGTTCTTC	CSATGQGVNEQFF
TRBD1	TRBV6-5	TRBJ2-5	-	TGTGCCAGCAGTAGACAGGGGGCGAGGGAGACCCAGTACTTC	CASSRQGARETQYF
-	TRBV7-9	TRBJ2-6	-	TGTGCCAGCAGCACTAGGGTGGCTGGGGCCAACGTCCTGACTTTC	CASSTRVAGANVLTF
-	TRBV19	TRBJ2-5	-	TGTGCCAGTAGCATCCGTCAGTCATGGGAGACCCAGTACTTC	CASSIRQSWETQYF
-	TRBV4-3	TRBJ1-1	-	TGCGCCAGCAGCCAAGGTATTCACATGAACACTGAAGCTTTCTTT	CASSQGIHMNTEAFF
TRBD2	TRBV5-6	TRBJ2-7	-	TGTGCCAGCAGCTTGAGCGGGGGACATACCTACGAGCAGTACTTC	CASSLSGGHTYEQYF
-	TRBV28	TRBJ2-2	-	TGTGCCAGCATTTACAGCCCCATTGATACCGGGGAGCTGTTTTTT	CASIYSPIDTGELFF
-	TRBV12-3/TRBV12-4	TRBJ2-7	-	TGTGCCAGCAGTTTAGGCCGGAGTGGTGTGTACTTC	CASSLGRSGVYF
TRBD1	TRBV5-3	TRBJ1-5	-	TGTGCCAGAAGCCAAGACAGGGAAGGGCAGCCCCAGCATTTT	CARSQDREGQPQHF
-	TRBV4-2	TRBJ2-7	-	TGTGCCAGCAGCCAAGTTGGGCAGTCTTCTTCCTACGAGCAGTACTTC	CASSQVGQSSSYEQYF
-	TRBV27	TRBJ2-7	-	TGTGCCAGCAGTTTGGAGGGTAGCCGCGAGCAGTACTTC	CASSLEGSREQYF
TRBD1	TRBV10-3	TRBJ1-1	-	TGTGCCATCAGTGACCCGGACAGGGGGCGCAGAGAAACTGAAGCTTTCTTT	CAISDPDRGRRETEAFF
TRBD2	TRBV5-1	TRBJ2-3	-	TGCGCCAGCAGTAGCGGGGAGAGGACAGATACGCAGTATTTT	CASSSGERTDTQYF
-	TRBV6-2/TRBV6-3	TRBJ1-4	-	TGTGCCAGCAGTTCCCGCAGGGTCGATGAAAAACTGTTTTTT	CASSSRRVDEKLFF
TRBD2	TRBV7-2	TRBJ2-7	-	TGTGCCAGCAGTGGGGGACTAGCGATCTACGAGCAGTACTTC	CASSGGLAIYEQYF
-	TRBV7-3	TRBJ2-5	-	TGTGCCAGCAGCCCCGGGTCTCAAGAGACCCAGTACTTC	CASSPGSQETQYF
-	TRBV7-9	TRBJ2-7	-	TGTGCCAGCAGCTTGGGGGAGGGGGCCTACGAGCAGTACTTC	CASSLGEGAYEQYF
-	TRBV4-1	TRBJ1-2	-	TGCGCCAGCAGCCCGCCGCGGGGGCTCTATGGCTACACCTTC	CASSPPRGLYGYTF
TRBD1	TRBV28	TRBJ1-4	-	TGTGCCAGTTCACTCCCGGGACAGGCTAATGAAAAACTGTTTTTT	CASSLPGQANEKLFF
TRBD1	TRBV6-5	TRBJ1-2	-	TGTGCCAGCAGCCGACAGGGTACGGATGGCTACACCTTC	CASSRQGTDGYTF
-	TRBV6-2/TRBV6-3	TRBJ2-7	-	TGTGCCAGCAGTGGACCGGGGTCTTCTTCCTACGAGCAGTACTTC	CASSGPGSSSYEQYF
TRBD1	TRBV7-9	TRBJ1-3	-	TGTGCCAGCAACAAACTCCACTCCGGGACAGGGGACTCTGGAAACACCATATATTTT	CASNKLHSGTGDSGNTIYF
TRBD2	TRBV3-1/TRBV3-2	TRBJ2-3	-	TGTGCCAGCAGTCGACTAGCGGGAGGTGTAGATACGCAGTATTTT	CASSRLAGGVDTQYF
TRBD2	TRBV7-9	TRBJ2-7	-	TGTGCCAGCAGACAAGCGGGGGCGCCTAGTTACGAGCAGTACTTC	CASRQAGAPSYEQYF
-	TRBV7-3	TRBJ2-1	-	TGTGCCAGCAGCTTAGCAGGGGTTGGTGAGCAGTTCTTC	CASSLAGVGEQFF
-	TRBV6-6	TRBJ1-3	-	TGTGCCAGCAGCGATCAGTGGGGCTCCGGAAACACCATATATTTT	CASSDQWGSGNTIYF
TRBD1	TRBV9	TRBJ2-3	-	TGTGCCAGCAGCGAGGAGGACAGGGTGACAGATACGCAGTATTTT	CASSEEDRVTDTQYF